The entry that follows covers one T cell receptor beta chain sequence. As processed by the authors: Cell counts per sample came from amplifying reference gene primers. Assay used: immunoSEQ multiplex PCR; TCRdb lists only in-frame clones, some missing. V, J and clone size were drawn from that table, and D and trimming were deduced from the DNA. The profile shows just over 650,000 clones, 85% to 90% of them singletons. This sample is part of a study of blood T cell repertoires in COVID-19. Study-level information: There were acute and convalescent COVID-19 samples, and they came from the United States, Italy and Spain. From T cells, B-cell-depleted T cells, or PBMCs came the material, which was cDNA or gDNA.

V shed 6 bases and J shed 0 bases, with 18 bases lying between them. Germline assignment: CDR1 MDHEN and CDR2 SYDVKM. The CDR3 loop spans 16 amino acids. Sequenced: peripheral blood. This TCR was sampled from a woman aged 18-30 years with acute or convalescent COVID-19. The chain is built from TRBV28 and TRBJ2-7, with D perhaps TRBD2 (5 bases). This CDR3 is CASRAYGQGLSYEQYF. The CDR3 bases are TGTGCCAGCAGGGCCTATGGGCAAGGACTCTCCTACGAGCAGTACTTC.